This TCR beta chain was sequenced in a study of T cell responses to AZD1222 COVID-19 vaccine. Background on the study: Second doses at about 4 or about 12 weeks were pooled.

This table comes from immunoSEQ multiplex PCR, and its TCRdb copy is limited to in-frame clones, with some not included. The sample lists 45,000 or so clones, 83% occurring once. After removal of 6 bases from V and 8 bases from J, the junction contained 9 bases not matched to a gene. Germline V gene lookup returns CDR1 SGHAT and CDR2 FQNNGV. The CDR3 consists of 15 residues. This clone was counted a few times. The source material was peripheral blood, sampled on day 0 of AZD1222 vaccination. The receptor's source is an adult in good health. This chain connects TRBV11-2 to TRBJ2-1, with TRBD1 identical over 11 bases. DNA of the CDR3: TGTGCCAGCAGTTGGGACAGGGGGTATTATTATGAGCAGTTCTTC. It encodes CASSWDRGYYYEQFF.